This TCR beta chain came from a study of T-cell reconstitution after alpha-beta-depleted transplantation in children. Molecular barcoding with unique molecular identifiers was used for the TCRbeta library. A single record per CDR3 protein comes from TCRdb applying MiXCR to the PCR reads. The sample yields approximately 400,000 distinct CDR3 sequences, approximately 11% seen once. In its sample, this clonotype was seen a few times. V was clipped by 0 bases and J by 6 bases, with 16 bases between them. Per germline, CDR1 SGHRS and CDR2 YFSETQ. The CDR3 covers 15 residues. This clonotype was sampled from a human donor who donated a stem cell graft to a child with acute myeloid leukemia. V usage is TRBV5-1 and J usage is TRBJ2-7, with D perhaps matching TRBD1 (5 bases). Material: PBMCs from the stem cell graft donor, obtained from the stem cell graft. This chain's CDR3 is CASSLGPGNRVEQYF. The CDR3 DNA sequence: TGCGCCAGCAGCTTGGGTCCAGGGAATAGAGTCGAGCAGTACTTC.